This T cell receptor (beta chain) was identified in a study of blood T cell repertoires in COVID-19. Study as a whole: The samples span acute and convalescent COVID-19 from the United States, Italy and Spain. PBMCs, B-cell-depleted T cells, or T cells were the source of the cDNA or gDNA that made up the material.

Germline V gene data show CDR1 as MNHEY and CDR2 as SMNVEV (reference sequence). The V and J ends lost 0 bases and 5 bases, in that order; junction bases with no gene match: 6. The CDR3 contains 16 residues. Authors' methods: Estimated nucleated cell counts came from reference gene primer amplification. The assay was immunoSEQ multiplex PCR, and TCRdb's table has in-frame clones only and misses some. V, J and clone size reflect that table, while D and trimming were determined from the DNA. The sample has some 54,000 clones, roughly four fifths seen once. A Seattle source enrolled patients during active infection and followed them longitudinally.

The V call is TRBV27, the J call TRBJ1-4; 7 bases agree with TRBD1. The source of this sequence is a woman older than 75 with COVID-19, enrolled during active disease. The sequenced sample was peripheral blood. CDR3 protein: CASSLSGTAKNEKLFF. As DNA, the CDR3 is TGTGCCAGCAGTTTATCCGGGACAGCAAAGAATGAAAAACTGTTTTTT.